The entry that follows covers one T cell receptor (beta chain) sequence. The antigen is undetermined. The data belong to a study of OX40 agonist ivuxolimab in advanced cancers. Study-level background: Partial responses were recorded for three patients, including one with hepatocellular carcinoma and two with cutaneous melanoma. The study, taken as a whole, reports: Relative to CD4+ cells, CD8+ T cells on average had more expanded clones.

Only in-frame clones appear in the TCRdb table, and some are missing; sequencing was by immunoSEQ multiplex PCR. This table holds about 75,000 clones, approximately 86% found once. Sampled blood was obtained at baseline, cycle 4 day 1, and cycle 7 day 1. This CDR3 has 14 amino acids. Germline CDR1 MNHNS, CDR2 SASEGT. V was cut by 7 bases and J by 4 bases, with 11 bases left in between. The sample in question was CD4+ or CD8+ T cells sorted from blood, obtained in a trial of the OX40 agonist ivuxolimab. The TCR originated in an adult with an advanced solid tumor such as melanoma, head and neck, liver or kidney cancer. The chain combines TRBV6-1 with TRBJ2-6, with D perhaps matching TRBD1 (6 bases). The chain's CDR3 is CASNRERGANVLTF. The CDR3 DNA reads as TGTGCCAGCAACAGGGAAAGGGGGGCCAACGTCCTGACTTTC.